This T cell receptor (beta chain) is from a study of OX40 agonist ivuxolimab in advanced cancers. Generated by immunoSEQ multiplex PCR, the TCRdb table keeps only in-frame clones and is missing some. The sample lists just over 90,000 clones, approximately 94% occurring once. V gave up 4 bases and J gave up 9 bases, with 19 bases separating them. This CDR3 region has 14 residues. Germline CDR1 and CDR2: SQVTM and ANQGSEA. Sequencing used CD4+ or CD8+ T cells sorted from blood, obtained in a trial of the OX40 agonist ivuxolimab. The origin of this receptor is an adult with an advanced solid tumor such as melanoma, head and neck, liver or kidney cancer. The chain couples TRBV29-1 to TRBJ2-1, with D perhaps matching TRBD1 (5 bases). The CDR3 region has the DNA TGCAGCGTTGCCAGGGCGTCGTCCGGGTCTGAGCAGTTCTTC. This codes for CSVARASSGSEQFF.